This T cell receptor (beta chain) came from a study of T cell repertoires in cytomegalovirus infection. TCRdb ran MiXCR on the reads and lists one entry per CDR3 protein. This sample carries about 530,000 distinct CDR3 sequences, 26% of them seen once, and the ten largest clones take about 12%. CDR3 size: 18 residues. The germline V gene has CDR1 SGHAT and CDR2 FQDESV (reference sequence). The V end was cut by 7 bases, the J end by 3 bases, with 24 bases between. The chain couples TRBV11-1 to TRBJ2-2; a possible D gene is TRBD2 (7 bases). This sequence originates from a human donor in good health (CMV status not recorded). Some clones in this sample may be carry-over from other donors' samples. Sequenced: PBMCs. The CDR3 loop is CASIPSAGAAGDTGELFF. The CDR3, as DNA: TGTGCCAGCATCCCCTCGGCGGGGGCGGCTGGGGACACCGGGGAGCTGTTTTTT.